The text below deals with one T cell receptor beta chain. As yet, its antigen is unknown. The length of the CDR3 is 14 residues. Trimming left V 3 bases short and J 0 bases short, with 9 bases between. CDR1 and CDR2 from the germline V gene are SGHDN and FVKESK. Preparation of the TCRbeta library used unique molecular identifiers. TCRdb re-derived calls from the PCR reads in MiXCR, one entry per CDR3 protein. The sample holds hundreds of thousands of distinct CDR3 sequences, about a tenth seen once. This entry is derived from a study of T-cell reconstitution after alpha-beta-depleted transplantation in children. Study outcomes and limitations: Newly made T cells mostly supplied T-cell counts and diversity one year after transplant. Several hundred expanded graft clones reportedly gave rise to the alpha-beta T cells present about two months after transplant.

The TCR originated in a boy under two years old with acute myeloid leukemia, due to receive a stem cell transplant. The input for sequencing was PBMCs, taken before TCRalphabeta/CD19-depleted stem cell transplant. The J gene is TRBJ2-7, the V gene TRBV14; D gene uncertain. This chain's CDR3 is CASSHRKGSYEQYF. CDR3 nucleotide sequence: TGTGCCAGCAGCCACAGGAAGGGCTCCTACGAGCAGTACTTC.